This entry concerns a single TCR beta chain. The antigen it binds to is not known. No much larger clone exists at a distance of one base, and base qualities are not known. One collaborating source in Seattle enrolled patients while the patients were actively infected and followed the patients over time throughout the course of disease. Whole blood was collected in K2EDTA tubes by collaborating institutions according to the institutions' own protocols. Collaborator samples were shipped for TCRbeta analysis as frozen whole blood, isolated PBMCs, or DNA extracted from either sample type. The data originate from a study of blood T cell repertoires in COVID-19 (dated by TCRdb to 2018 to 2021). Regarding the complete study: Samples from collaborators originated in the United States, Italy and Spain and spanned both the acute and convalescent phases of COVID-19. Subjects who had been exposed to COVID-19, were actively infected with it, or had recovered from it provided the deeply sampled blood TCRbeta repertoires that made up the dataset. Sample metadata almost always included a de-identified subject ID, COVID-19 status, age in years and sex. The material from the prospective study consisted of cDNA or gDNA derived from T cells, B-cell-depleted T cells, or PBMCs. The repertoires were released in a freely available public database meant as a resource for research on the immune response to SARS-CoV-2. Samples were obtained from the ongoing ImmuneRACE study (first 160 participants) and from 1,200 or so subjects provided by 6 global collaborators. Where HLA class I and class II types were available, the types were taken from metadata supplied by the sample provider, not from assay-based typing. What the authors observed across the whole study: The quantity of clinical and demographic metadata differed by source and by participant and was supplied without curation.

The CDR3, from cysteine to phenylalanine, totals 16 residues. The only DNA kept is the CDR3, 48 bases in frame from the first base. V is pared back by 2 bases and J by 1 base, with 11 bases lying between the germline termini. CDR1 and CDR2, per the germline V gene, are WSHSY and SAAADI. The immunoSEQ Assay, a bias-controlled multiplex PCR, was used to amplify TCRbeta CDR3 regions from genomic DNA. The published analysis was carried out like this. The number of nucleated cells in each sample was estimated from the amplification of reference gene primers within the assay. To quantify the absolute abundance of each unique TCRbeta CDR3 rearrangement, sequence reads were collapsed and filtered. For each sample, productive Simpson clonality was calculated by taking the square root of Simpson's diversity index across productive rearrangements. TCRdb took over this immuneACCESS table, retaining in-frame rearrangements with V and J assigned. Such tables are incomplete; in checked studies, under half of the missing clones stem from an unresolved V gene, and the remainder is unexplained. Clone size and V and J calls were adopted from that table, with D and trimming inferred from the DNA. Within this sample are roughly 300,000 clones, with 65% to 85% of them counted one time only. Clones ranked in the top ten supply roughly 1.5% of the sample.

The specimen was peripheral blood. The receptor comes from a human donor with COVID-19, enrolled during active disease. The donor label of this sample is uncertain. The rearrangement joined TRBV10-2 to TRBJ2-2; a weak D assignment points to TRBD1 (5 bases agree). The CDR3 reads CASSEGSGLNTGELFF. The nucleotide sequence is given as TGCGCCAGCAGTGAGGGGTCAGGGTTGAACACCGGGGAGCTGTTTTTT.